Presented here are 21 T cell receptor beta chains from one specimen sequenced in a study of blood T cell repertoires in COVID-19. The repertoire was sequenced with immunoSEQ multiplex PCR; TCRdb's copy has only in-frame clones and lacks some. The sample holds around 130,000 clones, over 75% seen once. Material: peripheral blood. Source of these receptors: a man aged 55 to 70 with active or convalescent COVID-19.

A single count supports this clone. The J gene is TRBJ2-7, the V gene TRBV5-4; maybe TRBD1 (6 bases). The CDR3 has 15 amino acids. The V gene lost 0 bases and the J gene lost 0 bases, with 10 bases spanning the gap. The germline CDR1 and CDR2 sequences are SGHNT and YYREEE (reference sequence). This CDR3 is CASSLGRGRSYEQYF. The CDR3 region has the DNA TGTGCCAGCAGCTTGGGCAGGGGCCGCTCCTACGAGCAGTACTTC.

V is TRBV5-1 and J is TRBJ2-7; D is undetermined. The ends were cut back, 3 bases at V and 1 base at J, with 5 bases in the middle. This CDR3 has 12 residues. Germline loops: CDR1 SGHRS, CDR2 YFSETQ. CDR3 residues: CASSYNSYEQYF. The CDR3 coding sequence is TGCGCCAGCAGCTATAATTCCTACGAGCAGTACTTC.

The chain is built from TRBV12-3 or TRBV12-4 and TRBJ2-1; D gene ambiguous. The CDR3 is 11 amino acids. Deletions cut 5 bases from V and 7 bases from J, with 6 bases between. Here the CDR3 reads CASSPSNEQFF. The DNA of the CDR3 is TGTGCCAGCAGTCCGAGTAATGAGCAGTTCTTC.

This clone was seen only a few times. This chain connects TRBV7-6 to TRBJ2-5; 11 positions agree with TRBD2. Germline CDR1 reads SGHVS; CDR2 reads FNYEAQ. J was trimmed by 5 bases and V by 1 base; bases with no gene match: 6. The CDR3 spans 16 residues. The CDR3 loop reads CASSLEGTSGGETQYF. CDR3 sequence (DNA): TGTGCCAGCAGCTTAGAGGGGACTAGCGGAGGGGAGACCCAGTACTTC.

V and J are TRBV10-3 and TRBJ1-6; the D gene is possibly TRBD1 (5 bases). V was trimmed by 3 bases and J by 8 bases, leaving 8 bases between them. This CDR3 has 13 amino acids. Germline V CDR1 and CDR2: ENHRY, SYGVKD. The CDR3 DNA reads as TGTGCCATCAGTGACAGGGAGGATTCACCCCTCCACTTT. Residues: CAISDREDSPLHF.

The chain has TRBV7-2 and TRBJ2-5; 7 bases fit TRBD2. The CDR3 has 15 amino acids. Per the germline V gene, CDR1 is SGHTA and CDR2 is FQGNSA. Losses at the gene ends were 5 bases for V and 5 bases for J; bases not matched to a gene: 11. The CDR3 coding sequence is TGTGCCAGCAGCCCGGCGGGCGGGAGAGCGGAGACCCAGTACTTC. This codes for CASSPAGGRAETQYF.

This sequence joins TRBV19 and TRBJ1-5; the match to TRBD1 covers 7 bases. V shed 10 bases and J 5 bases; nucleotides not matched to a gene: 14. The CDR3 runs 15 residues. Germline lookup yields CDR1 LNHDA and CDR2 SQIVND (reference sequence). CDR3 protein: CATQSTGSPYQPQHF. CDR3 sequence (DNA): TGTGCCACCCAGTCGACAGGGTCACCCTATCAGCCCCAGCATTTT.

The rearrangement uses TRBV5-1 and TRBJ2-7, with 8 bases lining up with TRBD2. The ends lost 6 bases at V and 4 bases at J; junction bases unmatched: 15. The CDR3 extends over 16 amino acids. CDR1 SGHRS and CDR2 YFSETQ come from the germline V gene. The chain's CDR3 is CASTLNEREGGYEQYF. The CDR3 coding sequence is TGCGCCAGCACCCTAAATGAACGGGAGGGCGGTTACGAGCAGTACTTC.

This clone appeared once. This chain joins TRBV28 and TRBJ2-7; TRBD1 aligns across 7 bases. The germline CDR1 and CDR2 sequences are MDHEN and SYDVKM. Germline trimming cut 6 bases from V and 3 bases from J; bases unmatched to any gene: 11. The CDR3 has 15 amino acids. The CDR3 protein is CASSQGPDRDYEQYF. The CDR3 DNA sequence: TGTGCCAGCAGCCAGGGCCCCGACAGGGACTACGAGCAGTACTTC.

This clone was found a few times. The V gene is TRBV28, the J gene TRBJ1-5; D uncertain. CDR1 and CDR2 (germline): MDHEN, SYDVKM. There are 14 residues in the CDR3. V lost 7 bases and J lost 0, with 10 bases in between. CDR3 sequence (DNA): TGTGCCAGCAAGGGAGGCAATAGCAATCAGCCCCAGCATTTT. Encoded protein: CASKGGNSNQPQHF.

This rearrangement joins TRBV3-1 (or the pseudogene TRBV3-2) to TRBJ1-6; 10 nucleotides line up with TRBD1. V lost 0 bases and J lost 10; bases outside the gene matches: 15. The length of the CDR3 is 19 residues. Germline assignment: CDR1 LGHDT and CDR2 YNNKEL (reference sequence). The CDR3 region has the DNA TGTGCCAGCAGCCAAGATCGCGGTGGGCGGGACAGGGGAGGCTCACCCCTCCACTTT. Its translation is CASSQDRGGRDRGGSPLHF.

The CDR3 reads CASSENLAGGDEQYF. CDR3 DNA sequence: TGTGCCAGCTCGGAAAACCTAGCGGGAGGGGACGAGCAGTACTTC. The chain couples TRBV18 to TRBJ2-7, with TRBD2 matching over 12 bases. Germline V gives CDR1 KGHSH, CDR2 LQKENI. Unmatched junction bases numbered 8, after V lost 6 bases and J lost 5 bases. This CDR3 region has 15 residues.

The V gene is TRBV12-5, the J gene TRBJ1-1, with D possibly being TRBD1 (6 bases). V lost 2 bases and J lost 10, with 17 bases in between. Germline-derived CDR1 and CDR2 are LGHNT and FRNRAP. This CDR3 contains 14 residues. The CDR3 sequence: CASGLTTGYLGAFF. The CDR3 nucleotides read TGTGCTAGTGGTTTGACTACAGGGTACTTAGGAGCTTTCTTT.

The chain carries TRBV7-3 and TRBJ1-5; TRBD1 agrees at 9 bases. The CDR3 is made up of 13 amino acids. After removal of 5 bases from V and 5 bases from J, the junction contained 1 base not matched to a gene. CDR1 is SGHTA, CDR2 FQGTGA, per germline. This chain's CDR3 is CASSRDRDQPQHF. In nucleotides, the CDR3 is TGTGCCAGCAGCCGGGACAGGGATCAGCCCCAGCATTTT.

The V call is TRBV18, the J call TRBJ2-1; 11 bases fit TRBD2. Germline V CDR1 and CDR2: KGHSH, LQKENI. V was clipped by 0 bases and J by 7 bases; unmatched bases: 5. The CDR3 runs 16 residues. The CDR3 reads CASSPPGLAVVNEQFF. For the CDR3, the DNA is TGTGCCAGCTCACCACCGGGACTAGCGGTTGTTAATGAGCAGTTCTTC.

The rearrangement links TRBV28 to TRBJ1-4; 8 nucleotides line up with TRBD1. CDR1 is MDHEN and CDR2 is SYDVKM in the germline V gene. This CDR3 has 14 residues. The trim removed 5 bases at V and 5 bases at J, leaving 4 bases unmatched. This CDR3 is CASSTGGGNEKLFF. Here the CDR3 DNA reads TGTGCCAGCAGTACAGGGGGAGGGAATGAAAAACTGTTTTTT. The whole variable domain, remainder taken from reference TRBV28 and TRBJ1-4, is DVKVTQSSRYLVKRTGEKVFLECVQDMDHENMFWYRQDPGLGLRLIYFSYDVKMKEKGDIPEGYSVSREKKERFSLILESASTNQTSMYLCASSTGGGNEKLFFGSGTQLSVL.

The chain has TRBV18 and TRBJ2-7, with 10 positions matching TRBD1. Germline V lookup: CDR1 KGHSH, CDR2 LQKENI. Trimming removed 2 bases from V and 6 bases from J; junction bases left unmatched: 7. The CDR3 consists of 15 residues. The CDR3 sequence is CASSPNGQGVSEQYF. The CDR3 DNA sequence: TGTGCCAGCTCACCAAATGGACAGGGGGTCTCCGAGCAGTACTTC. Full variable domain (remainder filled in from reference TRBV18 and TRBJ2-7): NAGVMQNPRHLVRRRGQEARLRCSPMKGHSHVYWYRQLPEEGLKFMVYLQKENIIDESGMPKERFSAEFPKEGPSILRIQQVVRGDSAAYFCASSPNGQGVSEQYFGPGTRLTVT.

The V gene is TRBV2, the J gene TRBJ2-4, with TRBD1 as a possible D gene (6 bases). Trimming removed 7 bases at V and 12 bases at J, with 19 bases between. Germline V gene sequence: CDR1 SNHLY, CDR2 FYNNEI. This CDR3 region has 13 residues. The CDR3 spells CASILQGFDNQYF. The DNA of the CDR3 is TGTGCCAGCATACTACAGGGTTTTGATAATCAGTACTTC.

CDR3 nucleotides: TGCGCCAGCAGCCTCGGTTCTGGAAACACCATATATTTT. Translating gives CASSLGSGNTIYF. The chain recombines TRBV4-1 with TRBJ1-3, with D hard to call. Trimming cost V 4 bases and J 1 base, with 5 bases left between them. CDR1 MGHRA and CDR2 YSYEKL come from the germline V gene. CDR3 length: 13 residues.

The chain joins TRBV7-9 to TRBJ1-3; the D gene is possibly TRBD1 (6 bases). The CDR3 runs to 15 residues. V gave up 1 base and J gave up 7 bases, with 14 bases separating them. CDR1 is SEHNR and CDR2 is FQNEAQ in the germline V gene (reference sequence). The CDR3 protein is CASSLGGQGLNTIYF. The CDR3 DNA sequence: TGTGCCAGCAGCTTAGGGGGGCAGGGGCTGAACACCATATATTTT.

The rearrangement uses TRBV6-5 and TRBJ2-7; D is undetermined. The CDR3 consists of 13 residues. Trimming stripped 4 bases from V and 2 bases from J, with 9 bases between. Per the germline V gene, CDR1 is MNHEY and CDR2 is SVGAGI. The CDR3 here is CASSSREAYEQYF. CDR3 nucleotides: TGTGCCAGCAGTTCCCGCGAGGCCTACGAGCAGTACTTC.